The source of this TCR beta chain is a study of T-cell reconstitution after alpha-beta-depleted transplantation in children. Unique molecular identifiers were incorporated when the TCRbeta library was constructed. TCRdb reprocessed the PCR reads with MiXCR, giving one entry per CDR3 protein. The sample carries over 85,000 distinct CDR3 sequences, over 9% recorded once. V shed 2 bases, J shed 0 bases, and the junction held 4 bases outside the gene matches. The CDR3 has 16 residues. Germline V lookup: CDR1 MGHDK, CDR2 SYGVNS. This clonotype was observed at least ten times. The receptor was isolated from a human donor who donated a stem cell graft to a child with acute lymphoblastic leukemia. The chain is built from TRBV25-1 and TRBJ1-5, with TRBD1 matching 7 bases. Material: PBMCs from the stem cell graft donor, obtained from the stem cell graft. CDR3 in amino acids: CASSETGTVSNQPQHF. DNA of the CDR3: TGTGCCAGCAGTGAAACCGGGACAGTTAGCAATCAGCCCCAGCATTTT.